Listed below are T cell receptor beta chains from one sample, sequenced in a study of cytomegalovirus exposure and HLA in healthy donors. Data came from immunoSEQ multiplex PCR; TCRdb stores just in-frame clones and leaves some out. The data contain about 97,000 clones, 70% to 90% of them singletons. The specimen sequenced was PBMCs. These receptor sequences come from a man aged 40-49 years in good health and CMV-seronegative. Each CDR3 is given without its conserved first and last residue. The order of the fields is V gene, clone size, J gene, CDR3 protein. Size is stated for part of the rows, as once, few or many counts, or as a class when the clone is expanded.

TRBV2	NA	TRBJ1-1	ASSMEGGTEAF
TRBV18	NA	TRBJ2-7	ASSPRQGPYEQY
TRBV19	NA	TRBJ1-5	ASSIHGQTNQPQH
TRBV9	NA	TRBJ1-2	ASSPQTGNYGYT
TRBV2	once	TRBJ1-2	ASSAYRGRVQGGYT
TRBV6-5	NA	TRBJ1-3	ASSQTSAENTIY
TRBV23-1	NA	TRBJ1-1	ASSQSGWTGSTKNTEAF
TRBV7-9	NA	TRBJ1-2	SSSAGQGGGSEGYT
TRBV5-4	NA	TRBJ2-7	ASSLVTGGFYEQY
TRBV14	NA	TRBJ1-1	ASSQELGAMNTEAF
TRBV4-3	NA	TRBJ2-3	ASSQLPPGQGTDTQY